This T cell receptor (beta chain) was profiled in a study of cytomegalovirus exposure and HLA in healthy donors. This clone was seen just once. Its antigen is still unknown. Broader study findings: Whilst most TCR sequences proved rare, a subset of public TCRs occurred across many donors. Reports described diagnosis of cytomegalovirus status by the classifier as highly specific and sensitive. The authors enumerated roughly 160 TCR beta chains as linked to cytomegalovirus.

Measured with immunoSEQ multiplex PCR; TCRdb has only the in-frame clones, and not every one. The sample records tens of thousands of clones, about 94% being singletons. The validation cohort, a group of around 120 subjects, included the donors and was separate from the roughly 720-subject first cohort. The TCR comes from a woman aged 18-29 years in good health and CMV-seropositive. Material: PBMCs.

The CDR3 is CASSTGQLNNQPQHF. The CDR3 DNA follows: TGTGCCAGCAGCACCGGACAGTTGAACAATCAGCCCCAGCATTTT. The chain combines TRBV6-5 with TRBJ1-5; possible D gene TRBD1, 6 bases. V was cut by 6 bases and J by 3 bases, with 15 bases left in between. Germline CDR1 and CDR2: MNHEY and SVGAGI. The CDR3 sequence is 15 residues long.